This T cell receptor (beta chain) was found in a study of monozygotic twins with inflammatory bowel disease. The study, taken as a whole, reports: By inverse Simpson index, TCRbeta diversity was lower in IBD patients than in healthy co-twins. Varying immunosuppressive regimens may have increased patient repertoire variability.

About this clonotype itself: What it binds is unknown.

TCRdb re-called the 5' RACE reads and catalogs CDR3 proteins one per entry, DNA excluded. The listing contains around 400,000 distinct CDR3 sequences. The CDR3 is 17 amino acids. Germline loops: CDR1 SGHRS, CDR2 YFSETQ. Sample: blood. This sequence joins TRBV5-1 and TRBJ1-1. The TCR originated in a human donor with ulcerative colitis or Crohn's disease, or a healthy co-twin of an affected twin (not recorded which). CDR3 region: CASSLNTLNFRHTEAFF.